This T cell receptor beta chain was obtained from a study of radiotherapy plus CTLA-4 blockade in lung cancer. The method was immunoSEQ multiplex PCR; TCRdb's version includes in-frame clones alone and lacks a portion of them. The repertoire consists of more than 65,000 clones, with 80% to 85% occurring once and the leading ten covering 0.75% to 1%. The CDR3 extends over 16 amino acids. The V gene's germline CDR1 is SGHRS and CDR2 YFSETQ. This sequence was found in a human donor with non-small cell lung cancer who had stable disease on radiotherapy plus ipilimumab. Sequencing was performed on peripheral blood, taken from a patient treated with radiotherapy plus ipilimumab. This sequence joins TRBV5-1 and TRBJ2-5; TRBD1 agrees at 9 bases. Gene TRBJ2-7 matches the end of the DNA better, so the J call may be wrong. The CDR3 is CASSPGRGQGFYEQYF. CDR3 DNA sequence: TGCGCCAGCAGCCCAGGGCGGGGACAGGGTTTCTACGAGCAGTACTTC.